A single sample is the source of the 32 T cell receptor beta chains below, sequenced in a study of cytomegalovirus exposure and HLA in healthy donors. The PCR contained 60 Vbeta and 13 Jbeta primers. Clones were sequenced by immunoSEQ multiplex PCR, and TCRdb holds only the in-frame ones, with some missing. The sample records around 120,000 clones, roughly 84% being singletons. The source material was PBMCs. These TCRs come from a girl aged 2 to 9 in good health and CMV-seronegative.

The CDR3 DNA sequence: TGTGCCAGCAGCCAAGAATGGGGACAGGGAAAGCAGTTCTTC. Translated, it gives CASSQEWGQGKQFF. The J gene is TRBJ2-1, the V gene TRBV14, with 9 bases lining up with TRBD1. This CDR3 is 14 amino acids long. V shed 0 bases, J shed 11 bases, and the junction held 5 bases outside the gene matches. Germline V CDR1 and CDR2: SGHDN, FVKESK.

In nucleotides, the CDR3 is TGTGCCAGCAGATATAACCGGGATCAGCCCCAGCATTTT. Translated: CASRYNRDQPQHF. J is TRBJ1-5 and V is TRBV28; D unclear. This CDR3 region has 13 residues. Between the trimmed V and J ends, which lost 6 bases and 5 bases, there was a span of 11 bases. The germline V gene encodes CDR1 MDHEN and CDR2 SYDVKM.

CDR3 amino acids: CASSWTGRQPQHF. CDR3 sequence (DNA): TGTGCCAGCAGTTGGACAGGGCGACAGCCCCAGCATTTT. This chain uses TRBV6-1 with TRBJ1-5, with 8 bases lining up with TRBD1. V trimming: 5 bases; J trimming: 7 bases; junction bases outside the gene matches: 4. The CDR3 contains 13 residues. Germline loops: CDR1 MNHNS, CDR2 SASEGT.

The V gene is TRBV19, the J gene TRBJ1-1; TRBD1 agrees at 7 bases. The V gene end was trimmed by 5 bases and the J gene end by 1 base; junction bases not matched to a gene: 4. Germline V lookup: CDR1 LNHDA, CDR2 SQIVND (reference sequence). The CDR3 contains 14 residues. The CDR3 nucleotides are TGTGCCAGTAGTGTAACAGGGGCGAACACTGAAGCTTTCTTT. This translates into CASSVTGANTEAFF.

This clone was seen a few times. The genes are TRBV9 and TRBJ2-1; no clear D. Trimming cost V 4 bases and J 10 bases, with 18 bases left between them. This CDR3 comprises 14 residues. Germline loops: CDR1 SGDLS, CDR2 YYNGEE. The CDR3, as DNA: TGTGCCAGCAGCCTACCAGAGGAAAGAGAGGAGCAGTTCTTC. Its protein is CASSLPEEREEQFF.

This clone was observed a handful of times. The chain uses TRBV19 and TRBJ1-1, with D perhaps TRBD1 (5 bases). V was trimmed by 7 bases and J by 2 bases, leaving 14 bases between them. Germline CDR1 reads LNHDA; CDR2 reads SQIVND (reference sequence). The CDR3 has 14 amino acids. CDR3 protein: CASTLGRVNTEAFF. In DNA form, the CDR3 reads TGTGCCAGTACCTTGGGCAGGGTCAACACTGAAGCTTTCTTT. The entire variable domain, with the rest obtained from reference TRBV19 and TRBJ1-1, is as follows: DGGITQSPKYLFRKEGQNVTLSCEQNLNHDAMYWYRQDPGQGLRLIYYSQIVNDFQKGDIAEGYSVSREKKESFPLTVTSAQKNPTAFYLCASTLGRVNTEAFFGQGTRLTVV.

The V and J genes are TRBV27 and TRBJ2-7; 8 bases are shared with TRBD1. The CDR3 totals 14 residues. Germline V CDR1 and CDR2: MNHEY, SMNVEV (reference sequence). After removal of 6 bases from V and 5 bases from J, the junction contained 9 bases not matched to a gene. CDR3 sequence (DNA): TGTGCCAGCAGGCCGACAGGGGTCCTAAACGAGCAGTACTTC. Translating gives CASRPTGVLNEQYF.

V gene TRBV7-9 combines with J gene TRBJ1-1; D gene uncertain. V was trimmed by 3 bases and J by 4 bases, leaving 6 bases between them. The length of the CDR3 is 12 residues. Germline V CDR1 and CDR2: SEHNR, FQNEAQ (reference sequence). The CDR3 protein is CASSFFGTEAFF. The CDR3 coding sequence is TGTGCCAGCAGCTTTTTCGGCACTGAAGCTTTCTTT. Full variable domain (rest looked up from reference TRBV7-9 and TRBJ1-1): DTGVSQNPRHKITKRGQNVTFRCDPISEHNRLYWYRQTLGQGPEFLTYFQNEAQLEKSRLLSDRFSAERPKGSFSTLEIQRTEQGDSAMYLCASSFFGTEAFFGQGTRLTVV.

This chain joins TRBV7-8 and TRBJ1-2; possible D gene TRBD1, 5 bases. There are 17 residues in the CDR3. V was clipped by 1 base and J by 1 base, with 16 bases between them. Germline V gene data show CDR1 as SGHVS and CDR2 as FQNEAQ. The CDR3 spells CASSLGPAGRNNYGYTF. CDR3 bases: TGTGCCAGCAGCTTAGGACCCGCGGGACGGAATAACTATGGCTACACCTTC.

The V and J genes are TRBV7-2 and TRBJ1-1; D gene ambiguous. Germline-derived CDR1 and CDR2 are SGHTA and FQGNSA. Trimming removed 5 bases from V and 0 bases from J, with 13 bases in between. There are 15 residues in the CDR3. Here the CDR3 DNA reads TGTGCCAGCAGCCTCTCGACCAGGATGAACACTGAAGCTTTCTTT. Protein sequence: CASSLSTRMNTEAFF.

The V and J genes are TRBV28 and TRBJ2-1; no reliable D call. Germline V gene lookup returns CDR1 MDHEN and CDR2 SYDVKM. The CDR3 is made up of 11 amino acids. This chain's CDR3 is CAHFDGHEQFF. The CDR3 DNA reads TGTGCTCATTTCGATGGGCATGAGCAGTTCTTC. The entire variable domain, with the rest obtained from reference TRBV28 and TRBJ2-1, is as follows: DVKVTQSSRYLVKRTGEKVFLECVQDMDHENMFWYRQDPGLGLRLIYFSYDVKMKEKGDIPEGYSVSREKKERFSLILESASTNQTSMYLCAHFDGHEQFFGPGTRLTVL.

As DNA, the CDR3 is TGTGCCAGCAGCGGATACAGGGGGACCACTGGCACTGAAGCTTTCTTT. Its translation: CASSGYRGTTGTEAFF. The J gene is TRBJ1-1, the V gene TRBV9; 8 bases map to TRBD1. CDR3 length equals 16 residues. Germline V CDR1 and CDR2: SGDLS, YYNGEE. After removal of 3 bases from V and 4 bases from J, the junction contained 11 bases not matched to a gene.

This clone was seen more than once but under ten times. V gene TRBV6-6 combines with J gene TRBJ1-4; 8 bases align to TRBD1. The CDR3 has 14 residues. The V and J ends lost 4 bases and 8 bases, in that order; junction bases with no gene match: 6. In germline, CDR1 is MNHNY, CDR2 SVGAGI (reference sequence). The CDR3 nucleotides read TGTGCCAGCAGTTTCGGACAGGGAGGGGAAAAACTGTTTTTT. Translation: CASSFGQGGEKLFF.

The chain is built from TRBV27 and TRBJ2-5; 11 bases match TRBD1. The assigned J gene may be wrong: the sequence end matches TRBJ2-7 better. The germline CDR1 and CDR2 sequences are MNHEY and SMNVEV (reference sequence). This CDR3 spans 18 amino acids. CDR3 sequence reads: CASSSTKLGQGEGNEQYF. As DNA, the CDR3 is TGTGCCAGCAGTTCGACGAAACTGGGACAGGGGGAAGGTAACGAGCAGTACTTC.

This chain connects TRBV27 to TRBJ1-3, with 7 nucleotides matching TRBD1. This CDR3 region has 17 residues. Germline-derived CDR1 and CDR2 are MNHEY and SMNVEV (reference sequence). V was clipped by 10 bases and J by 3 bases; unmatched bases: 18. CDR3 in DNA: TGTGCCACCAAAGACAGGGACTCTCGTTCGGGTGGAAACACCATATATTTT. As protein: CATKDRDSRSGGNTIYF.

This rearrangement joins TRBV6-5 to TRBJ2-3; 7 bases are a match to TRBD1. Germline V gene sequence: CDR1 MNHEY, CDR2 SVGAGI. CDR3 length: 16 residues. Trimming took 0 bases from V and 4 from J; bases not matched to a gene: 7. DNA for the CDR3: TGTGCCAGCAGTTACTCACGGGACAGCTTCCCAGATACGCAGTATTTT. Translated: CASSYSRDSFPDTQYF.

This chain links TRBV7-6 with TRBJ2-2; 9 bases match TRBD1. CDR3 size: 15 residues. The germline V gene encodes CDR1 SGHVS and CDR2 FNYEAQ. The trim removed 8 bases at V and 4 bases at J, leaving 8 bases unmatched. The DNA of the CDR3 is TGTGCCAGCTGCCAACAGGGGGCAGGCACCGGGGAGCTGTTTTTT. Translated: CASCQQGAGTGELFF.

The chain combines TRBV10-3 with TRBJ2-7, with TRBD1 identical over 7 bases. The CDR3 is 13 amino acids. Germline-derived CDR1 and CDR2 are ENHRY and SYGVKD. The V segment lost 10 bases and the J segment 0 bases; nucleotides outside the gene matches: 6. The CDR3 loop reads CANRQGPSYEQYF. The CDR3 DNA follows: TGTGCCAACCGACAGGGTCCCTCCTACGAGCAGTACTTC.

This clone was seen more than once but under ten times. Other nucleotide sequences in the sample specify the same CDR3. V usage is TRBV21-1 and J usage is TRBJ1-1; the D segment call TRBD1 is taken from the table without a DNA check. TRBV21-1 is designated a pseudogene. The CDR3 is made up of 14 amino acids. CDR3 sequence: CASSKGQGNTEAFF. DNA for the CDR3: TGTGCCAGCAGCAAAGGACAGGGGAACACTGAAGCTTTCTTT.

The chain links TRBV9 to TRBJ2-7, with D possibly TRBD2 on 5 matching bases. The CDR3 has 14 residues. V was clipped by 4 bases and J by 4 bases, with 15 bases between them. Germline V gene data show CDR1 as SGDLS and CDR2 as YYNGEE. The CDR3 region has the DNA TGTGCCAGCAGCTTATCGATGGACTCTTACGAGCAGTACTTC. This encodes CASSLSMDSYEQYF. Combining the CDR3 with reference TRBV9 and TRBJ2-7 gives the whole variable domain DSGVTQTPKHLITATGQRVTLRCSPRSGDLSVYWYQQSLDQGLQFLIQYYNGEERAKGNILERFSAQQFPDLHSELNLSSLELGDSALYFCASSLSMDSYEQYFGPGTRLTVT.

The chain is built from TRBV27 and TRBJ1-1; 8 bases fit TRBD1. V gave up 3 bases and J gave up 6 bases; unmatched junction bases: 12. The CDR3 is 16 amino acids. Germline assignment: CDR1 MNHEY and CDR2 SMNVEV (reference sequence). The CDR3 DNA is TGTGCCAGCAGTTTTGACCCCTCAGGGGGCACCCCTGAAGCTTTCTTT. Amino acids: CASSFDPSGGTPEAFF.

The CDR3 DNA reads TGTGCCTGGAGTGTTGGCGGGGGGGCCATTAATGAGCAGTTCTTC. Protein: CAWSVGGGAINEQFF. This chain uses TRBV30 with TRBJ2-1; 9 positions match TRBD2. The V gene end was trimmed by 0 bases and the J gene end by 7 bases; junction bases not matched to a gene: 7. This CDR3 has 15 residues. Germline V gives CDR1 GTSNPN, CDR2 SVGIG (reference sequence).

This chain joins TRBV9 and TRBJ2-5; weak D call: TRBD2 (6 bases). CDR1 is SGDLS, CDR2 YYNGEE, per germline. The V and J ends lost 2 bases and 5 bases respectively, with 16 bases between them. CDR3 length: 15 amino acids. The chain's CDR3 is CASSVFVGGGETQYF. CDR3 DNA sequence: TGTGCCAGCAGCGTTTTTGTGGGAGGAGGGGAGACCCAGTACTTC.

The chain employs TRBV28 and TRBJ1-5; D not certain. V was trimmed by 5 bases and J by 6 bases, leaving 14 bases between them. Germline CDR1 and CDR2: MDHEN and SYDVKM. The CDR3 is made up of 14 amino acids. The CDR3 region is CASSPYTSGQPQHF. The CDR3 DNA reads TGTGCCAGCAGTCCCTATACTAGCGGTCAGCCCCAGCATTTT.

This sequence joins TRBV5-1 and TRBJ2-7; 11 nucleotides match TRBD1. Germline assignment: CDR1 SGHRS and CDR2 YFSETQ. This CDR3 spans 17 amino acids. V was clipped by 0 bases and J by 3 bases; unmatched bases: 8. This CDR3 reads CASSLAPPGQGDYEQYF. CDR3 sequence (DNA): TGCGCCAGCAGCTTGGCCCCTCCGGGACAGGGGGACTACGAGCAGTACTTC.

The genes are TRBV5-4 and TRBJ2-5; 12 nucleotides agree with TRBD2. The last part of the DNA fits TRBJ2-7 better; the J call may be wrong. The CDR3 is 17 residues long. Germline V gene lookup returns CDR1 SGHNT and CDR2 YYREEE (reference sequence). CDR3 in amino acids: CASSTKTSGGSGYEQYF. The CDR3 nucleotides are TGTGCCAGCAGCACCAAGACTAGCGGGGGATCGGGCTACGAGCAGTACTTC.

The chain recombines TRBV6-5 with TRBJ1-2; tentatively, D is TRBD1 (6 bases). The germline V gene has CDR1 MNHEY and CDR2 SVGAGI. The V end was cut by 5 bases, the J end by 5 bases, with 9 bases between. The CDR3 length is 12 residues. CDR3 sequence (DNA): TGTGCCAGCAGTCTAACAGGGTATGGCTACACCTTC. Its protein product is CASSLTGYGYTF.

The V call is TRBV7-2, the J call TRBJ1-1; 8 bases match TRBD1. V lost 10 bases to trimming and J lost 4 bases; unmatched junction nucleotides: 17. The CDR3 has 16 amino acids. Germline V lookup: CDR1 SGHTA, CDR2 FQGNSA. The CDR3 DNA reads TGTGCCACCGGCATACAGGACAGGGAATTTAGCACTGAAGCTTTCTTT. Its protein is CATGIQDREFSTEAFF.

The chain employs TRBV19 and TRBJ2-3, with TRBD2 identical over 7 bases. The CDR3 totals 16 residues. The ends lost 6 bases at V and 5 bases at J; junction bases unmatched: 14. Germline CDR1 and CDR2: LNHDA and SQIVND (reference sequence). This CDR3 is CASRERAGYRLDTQYF. Written as DNA, the CDR3 is TGTGCCAGTAGGGAACGAGCGGGATACCGATTAGATACGCAGTATTTT.

V and J are TRBV18 and TRBJ1-2, with a weak D call TRBD1 (5 bases). Germline V gene sequence: CDR1 KGHSH, CDR2 LQKENI. This CDR3 has 15 amino acids. Between the trimmed V and J ends, which lost 5 bases and 2 bases, there was a span of 15 bases. This chain's CDR3 is CASSEYSSGNYGYTF. CDR3 sequence (DNA): TGTGCCAGCTCAGAATATAGTTCAGGGAACTATGGCTACACCTTC.

This chain connects TRBV9 to TRBJ1-2; TRBD1 matches 7 bases. V dropped 6 bases and J dropped 4; count of bases not matched to a gene: 12. Germline values: CDR1 SGDLS, CDR2 YYNGEE. The CDR3 totals 15 residues. In DNA, the CDR3 is TGTGCCAGCACCCCCCCGACAGGGATAGGCTATGGCTACACCTTC. Translation: CASTPPTGIGYGYTF.

V usage is TRBV25-1 and J usage is TRBJ1-3; D is unresolved. Trimming left V 4 bases short and J 4 bases short, with 20 bases between. The CDR3 length is 17 residues. Per the germline V gene, CDR1 is MGHDK and CDR2 is SYGVNS. For the CDR3, the DNA is TGTGCCAGCAGTGGGTGGTTAGCCGACCGACGCGGAAACACCATATATTTT. It encodes CASSGWLADRRGNTIYF.